This T cell receptor beta chain stems from a study of CD8 T cells in Susac syndrome. The RNA input was roughly 0.45 to 1 ug, and it was reverse transcribed with random hexamers. TCRdb re-analysed the immunoSEQ multiplex PCR reads in MiXCR, keeping a single row per CDR3 protein. The table lists about 69,000 distinct CDR3 sequences, roughly nine tenths of them singletons. The receptor was isolated from a human donor with multiple sclerosis. The sequenced material came from CD8+ T cells from PBMCs.

The DNA for the CDR3 is TGCGCCAGCAGCCAAGATGCCCCGGTAGGGTCTAGCTCCTACAATGAGCAGTTCTTC. This sequence encodes CASSQDAPVGSSSYNEQFF. This chain connects TRBV4-3 to TRBJ2-1, with D hard to call. V was clipped by 0 bases and J by 0 bases, with 18 bases between them. The CDR3 consists of 19 residues. The germline gives CDR1 LGHNA, CDR2 YSLEER.